Presented here are 22 T cell receptor beta chains from one specimen sequenced in a study of T cells after posttransplantation cyclophosphamide. Profiling relied on immunoSEQ multiplex PCR, and the TCRdb table lists in-frame clones only, not all of them. The table has under 6,500 clones, almost 95% seen once. Sample: CD4+ T cells sorted from bone marrow. These receptors all come from a woman aged 60-75 years in good health, CMV-negative, and a related stem cell transplant donor.

The chain recombines TRBV5-4 with TRBJ1-2; unclear D gene. Trimming pared 0 bases from V and 4 bases from J, leaving 10 bases between. Germline V gene lookup returns CDR1 SGHNT and CDR2 YYREEE (reference sequence). The CDR3 spans 14 residues. The CDR3 DNA reads as TGTGCCAGCAGCTTGGAGAGCCTTTCCTATGGCTACACCTTC. Protein sequence: CASSLESLSYGYTF.

The gene calls are TRBV2 and TRBJ2-5, with D uncertain. CDR1 and CDR2 from the germline V gene are SNHLY and FYNNEI. Trimming took 8 bases from V and 1 from J, leaving 11 bases between them. The CDR3 covers 13 residues. The CDR3 is CASSYSFQETQYF. In DNA, the CDR3 is TGTGCCAGCTCCTACAGCTTCCAAGAGACCCAGTACTTC.

This chain uses TRBV5-1 with TRBJ1-1; maybe TRBD1 (6 bases). CDR1 SGHRS and CDR2 YFSETQ come from the germline V gene. This CDR3 has 14 amino acids. V lost 7 bases and J lost 0, with 13 bases in between. The CDR3 DNA reads as TGCGCCAGCCTCCCTGGGGGCCTGAACACTGAAGCTTTCTTT. Protein: CASLPGGLNTEAFF.

This clone was counted a few times. The chain recombines TRBV21-1 with TRBJ2-7; whether TRBD1, the table's D call, matches the DNA was not checked. TRBV21-1 is a pseudogene segment. The CDR3 is 16 residues long. DNA of the CDR3: TGTGCCAGCAGCAATATCGGGACAGGGAGTGCCTACGAGCAGTACTTC. This encodes CASSNIGTGSAYEQYF.

The rearrangement links TRBV29-1 to TRBJ1-1; the D gene is possibly TRBD1 (5 bases). V lost 4 bases, J lost 4 bases, and 16 bases lay in between. Germline V gene sequence: CDR1 SQVTM, CDR2 ANQGSEA. The CDR3 length is 14 residues. The CDR3 DNA reads TGCAGCGTTGGAGGCGGAGGGGTTGGCACTGAAGCTTTCTTT. Its protein product is CSVGGGGVGTEAFF.

The chain has TRBV9 and TRBJ1-2; D is possibly TRBD1 (6 bases). Germline CDR1 is SGDLS and CDR2 is YYNGEE. This CDR3 contains 15 residues. The ends were cut back, 3 bases at V and 2 bases at J, with 14 bases in the middle. This CDR3 reads CASSAVPGTNYGYTF. As DNA, the CDR3 is TGTGCCAGCAGCGCAGTGCCCGGGACAAACTATGGCTACACCTTC.

Turning to this clone: One end of the junction is discordant with germline, which a read error may explain. The rearrangement joins TRBV7-7 to TRBJ2-3; D remains unclear. The CDR3 consists of 16 residues. Germline CDR1 SSHAT, CDR2 FNYEAQ (reference sequence). The DNA of the CDR3 is TGTGCTAGCAGCCCCAGCCGCACTGCCAGGACAGATACGCAGTATTTT. Encoded protein: CASSPSRTARTDTQYF.

The chain uses TRBV4-3 and TRBJ2-3; 13 positions agree with TRBD2. The V segment lost 1 base and the J segment 3 bases; nucleotides outside the gene matches: 7. The CDR3 spans 18 residues. CDR1 is LGHNA and CDR2 is YSLEER in the germline V gene. CDR3 protein: CASSQVYTSGGDTDTQYF. CDR3 nucleotides: TGCGCCAGCAGCCAAGTCTACACTAGCGGGGGGGATACAGATACGCAGTATTTT.

The genes are TRBV6-4 and TRBJ2-1; D is perhaps TRBD2 (6 bases). The CDR3 runs to 15 residues. Germline CDR1 reads MRHNA; CDR2 reads SNTAGT. Trimming removed 5 bases at V and 4 bases at J, with 15 bases between. The CDR3 loop reads CASSPTVSGYNEQFF. The CDR3 bases are TGTGCCAGCAGTCCCACGGTTAGCGGATACAATGAGCAGTTCTTC.

The chain carries TRBV7-9 and TRBJ2-3; TRBD1 aligns across 7 bases. Germline V lookup: CDR1 SEHNR, CDR2 FQNEAQ (reference sequence). J was trimmed by 5 bases and V by 5 bases; bases with no gene match: 13. The CDR3 runs to 16 residues. CDR3 in amino acids: CASSPTGLYTKDTQYF. CDR3 bases: TGTGCCAGCAGCCCGACAGGGCTTTACACGAAAGATACGCAGTATTTT. Combining the CDR3 with reference TRBV7-9 and TRBJ2-3 gives the whole variable domain DTGVSQNPRHKITKRGQNVTFRCDPISEHNRLYWYRQTLGQGPEFLTYFQNEAQLEKSRLLSDRFSAERPKGSFSTLEIQRTEQGDSAMYLCASSPTGLYTKDTQYFGPGTRLTVL.

This chain joins TRBV20-1 and TRBJ1-2; 8 nucleotides agree with TRBD1. The germline V gene has CDR1 DFQATT and CDR2 SNEGSKA (reference sequence). The CDR3 spans 11 residues. With V trimmed by 2 bases and J by 10 bases, 3 bases remained unmatched. CDR3 DNA sequence: TGCAGTGCTAGATCACAGGGGGTCTACACCTTC. Encoded protein: CSARSQGVYTF.

This chain connects TRBV7-8 to TRBJ2-1; D is unclear. Trimming left V 2 bases short and J 13 bases short, with 15 bases between. The germline CDR1 and CDR2 sequences are SGHVS and FQNEAQ. The CDR3 covers 13 residues. The CDR3 DNA reads TGTGCCAGCAGCTTAACCCGGGTCTCGGATCAGTTCTTC. Translation gives CASSLTRVSDQFF. The complete variable domain, with remaining parts taken from reference TRBV7-8 and TRBJ2-1, reads GAGVSQSPRYKVAKRGQDVALRCDPISGHVSLFWYQQALGQGPEFLTYFQNEAQLDKSGLPSDRFFAERPEGSVSTLKIQRTQQEDSAVYLCASSLTRVSDQFFGPGTRLTVL.

Details on this clone: At one of its ends the junction is not consistent with the germline gene, which may arise from a read error. The chain uses TRBV7-2 and TRBJ2-3, with 7 positions matching TRBD1. CDR1 is SGHTA, CDR2 FQGNSA, per germline. The CDR3 extends over 14 amino acids. CDR3 sequence: CASSSGHGTVTQYF. CDR3 nucleotide sequence: TGTGCCAGCAGCTCGGGCCACGGGACAGTTACGCAGTATTTT.

This chain uses TRBV9 with TRBJ2-7; TRBD2 matches at 7 bases. Losses at the gene ends were 4 bases for V and 2 bases for J; bases not matched to a gene: 6. The germline gives CDR1 SGDLS, CDR2 YYNGEE. This CDR3 region has 14 residues. The CDR3 spells CASSFRDYTYEQYF. CDR3 nucleotide sequence: TGTGCCAGCAGCTTCCGGGACTATACCTACGAGCAGTACTTC.

This chain links TRBV21-1 with TRBJ1-1. TRBV21-1 is tagged as a pseudogene. This CDR3 has 15 amino acids. Here the CDR3 DNA reads TGTGCCAGCAGCTTCCGCCCACTTTCGAACACTGAAGCTTTCTTT. Its translation is CASSFRPLSNTEAFF.

The genes are TRBV7-9 and TRBJ1-3, with 7 bases aligning to TRBD1. The germline V gene has CDR1 SEHNR and CDR2 FQNEAQ (reference sequence). V lost 2 bases and J lost 10; bases outside the gene matches: 5. This CDR3 is 13 amino acids long. CDR3 in DNA: TGTGCCAGCAGCTTAATACAGGGGAAAACCATATATTTT. This sequence encodes CASSLIQGKTIYF.

The sample holds one count of this clone. CDR3 nucleotides: TGTGCCAGCAGCTTGTTCGGCAGCGAGAGAAGCTCCTACAATGAGCAGTTCTTC. Its protein product is CASSLFGSERSSYNEQFF. The rearrangement uses TRBV5-6 and TRBJ2-1; no firm D call. The V end lost 1 base, the J end lost 0 bases, and 17 bases lay between the germline ends. CDR1 is SGHDT and CDR2 is YYEEEE in the germline V gene. There are 18 residues in the CDR3. The full variable domain, in which reference TRBV5-6 and TRBJ2-1 provide the parts outside the CDR3, is DAGVTQSPTHLIKTRGQQVTLRCSPKSGHDTVSWYQQALGQGPQFIFQYYEEEERQRGNFPDRFSGHQFPNYSSELNVNALLLGDSALYLCASSLFGSERSSYNEQFFGPGTRLTVL.

The rearrangement uses TRBV6-5 and TRBJ1-2, with TRBD1 matching 10 bases. The CDR3 runs 16 residues. Per the germline V gene, CDR1 is MNHEY and CDR2 is SVGAGI. Trimming took 0 bases from V and 8 from J; bases not matched to a gene: 9. Here the CDR3 reads CASSYSPSGTGDGYTF. In DNA form, the CDR3 reads TGTGCCAGCAGTTACTCGCCCTCCGGGACAGGGGACGGCTACACCTTC.

The chain combines TRBV28 with TRBJ2-7; 8 bases map to TRBD2. This CDR3 has 14 amino acids. V gave up 3 bases and J gave up 5 bases; unmatched junction bases: 6. Germline CDR1 MDHEN, CDR2 SYDVKM. Here the CDR3 reads CASSLERENHEQYF. DNA of the CDR3: TGTGCCAGCAGTTTGGAGCGGGAGAACCACGAGCAGTACTTC. The whole variable domain, remainder taken from reference TRBV28 and TRBJ2-7, is DVKVTQSSRYLVKRTGEKVFLECVQDMDHENMFWYRQDPGLGLRLIYFSYDVKMKEKGDIPEGYSVSREKKERFSLILESASTNQTSMYLCASSLERENHEQYFGPGTRLTVT.

The chain has TRBV11-2 and TRBJ1-2; D gene uncertain. In germline, CDR1 is SGHAT, CDR2 FQNNGV. V was shortened by 0 bases and J by 4 bases, with 15 bases between the two germline ends. This CDR3 has 16 residues. The CDR3 region has the DNA TGTGCCAGCAGCTTAGATCGCGTCCCCACAGCCTATGGCTACACCTTC. This codes for CASSLDRVPTAYGYTF.

This clone was recorded only once. V gene TRBV4-2 combines with J gene TRBJ1-6, with 11 bases fitting TRBD1. The germline V gene encodes CDR1 LGHNA and CDR2 YNFKEQ. V lost 1 base to trimming and J lost 9 bases; unmatched junction nucleotides: 2. There are 15 residues in the CDR3. The CDR3 DNA reads TGTGCCAGCAGCCAAGTTGGGACAGGGGGTTCACCCCTCCACTTT. The encoded protein is CASSQVGTGGSPLHF.

The chain employs TRBV19 and TRBJ1-5, with 8 bases that match TRBD1. The germline CDR1 and CDR2 sequences are LNHDA and SQIVND (reference sequence). The CDR3 contains 13 residues. V trimming: 6 bases; J trimming: 2 bases; junction bases outside the gene matches: 0. Here the CDR3 reads CASRQGGNQPQHF. The CDR3 bases are TGTGCCAGTAGACAGGGGGGCAATCAGCCCCAGCATTTT.